What follows describes a single T cell receptor (beta chain). Its antigen is not known. These data are taken from a study of cytomegalovirus exposure and HLA in healthy donors. Findings and caveats of the study: Rates of TCR association differed by HLA locus in a later analysis, with DRB1 highest and HLA-C lowest. The later analysis indicated that the majority of CMV-associated TCR beta chains appeared HLA-restricted.

The CDR3 is 12 residues long. CDR1 and CDR2 (germline): MDHEN, SYDVKM. Trimming shortened V by 5 bases and J by 4 bases, and 6 bases separated the two germline ends. The PCR contained 60 Vbeta and 13 Jbeta primers. TCRdb keeps only in-frame clones here, not all; method: immunoSEQ multiplex PCR. The table includes 200,000 to 250,000 clones, roughly 84% detected once. Sequencing used PBMCs. The chain uses TRBV28 and TRBJ1-5; D remains ambiguous. The source is a human donor in good health. As DNA, the CDR3 is TGTGCCAGCAGTGTACTGAATCAGCCCCAGCATTTT. The encoded protein is CASSVLNQPQHF.